This T cell receptor beta chain was obtained from a study of shared clonotypes between healthy human individuals. Each subset's genomic DNA was shared equally among a number of immunoSEQ plates. TCRdb keeps only in-frame clones here, not all; method: immunoSEQ multiplex PCR. The sample lists roughly 2,300,000 clones, 85% to 95% seen once, with around 0.38% in the top ten. Deletions cut 0 bases from V and 3 bases from J, with 11 bases between. Looked up from germline, CDR1 is KGHSH and CDR2 is LQKENI. The CDR3 runs 15 residues. This TCR came from a man aged 18-30 years in good health. Some clones in this sample may be carry-over from other donors' samples. The chain has TRBV18 and TRBJ1-1, with D unclear. Sequenced sample: naive CD4+ T cells from PBMCs. As for subset: CD45RA+ positively selected. The CDR3 reads CASSPPGGWDTEAFF. In DNA, the CDR3 is TGTGCCAGCTCACCACCCGGAGGGTGGGACACTGAAGCTTTCTTT.